This T cell receptor (beta chain) was sequenced for a study of blood T cell repertoires in COVID-19. Profiling relied on immunoSEQ multiplex PCR, and the TCRdb table lists in-frame clones only, not all of them. The sample consists of roughly 55,000 clones, 60% to 80% of them appearing once. The V and J ends lost 1 base and 2 bases respectively, with 18 bases between them. Germline V CDR1 and CDR2: MNHEY, SMNVEV (reference sequence). The CDR3 contains 19 residues. This chain joins TRBV27 and TRBJ1-6; no reliable D call. Sample: peripheral blood. This receptor was taken from a man aged 80 or over with acute or convalescent COVID-19. CDR3 protein: CASSLYYGGSQTYNSPLHF. The CDR3 DNA is TGTGCCAGCAGTTTATACTACGGCGGCAGCCAAACCTATAATTCACCCCTCCACTTT.